This T cell receptor (beta chain) is drawn from a study of T cells in Graves' hyperthyroidism and ophthalmopathy. Study-wide results and caveats: A 13 V-J model separated ophthalmopathy from stable hyperthyroidism.

The patients, who ranged from 18 to 65 in age, presented with newly diagnosed hyperthyroidism lasting under 2 months. The CDR3 contains 16 residues. V shed 1 base, J shed 5 bases, and the junction held 7 bases outside the gene matches. CDR1 is SGHNT and CDR2 is YENEEA in the germline V gene. This clonotype was recorded a few times. Antigen: not known. Amplification of TCR beta CDR3 regions was performed using RNA transcripts as template. First-round RT-PCR of the TCR CDR3 relied on the HTBI primer set. One entry per CDR3 protein results from TCRdb running MiXCR on the multiplex PCR reads. The sample holds 550,000 to 800,000 distinct CDR3 sequences, 17% seen once.

Sequencing was performed on blood. The chain combines TRBV11-3 with TRBJ2-2; the match to TRBD2 covers 7 bases. The TCR originated in a man aged 45 to 65 with Graves' hyperthyroidism. Here the CDR3 reads CASSLGEGTGTGELFF. The CDR3 DNA follows: TGTGCCAGCAGCTTAGGGGAGGGAACGGGGACCGGGGAGCTGTTTTTT.